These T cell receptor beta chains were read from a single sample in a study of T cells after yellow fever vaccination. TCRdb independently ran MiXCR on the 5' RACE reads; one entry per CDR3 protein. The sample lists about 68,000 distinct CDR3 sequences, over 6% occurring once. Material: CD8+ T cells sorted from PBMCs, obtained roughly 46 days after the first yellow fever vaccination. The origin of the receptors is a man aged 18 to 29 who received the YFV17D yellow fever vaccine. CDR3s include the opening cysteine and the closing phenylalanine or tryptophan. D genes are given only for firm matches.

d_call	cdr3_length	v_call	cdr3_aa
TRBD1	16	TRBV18	CASSPPGQKVWETQYF
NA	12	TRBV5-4	CASSSEGDEQYF
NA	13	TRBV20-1	CSARVAGNSPLHF
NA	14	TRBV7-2	CASSLLPGVTEAFF
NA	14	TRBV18	CASSKRQRNYGYTF
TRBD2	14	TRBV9	CASSRGGDSYEQYF
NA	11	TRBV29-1	CSVGEAGELFF
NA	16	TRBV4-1	CASNQMTTGGTGELFF
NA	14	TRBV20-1	CSGKQDLNGYGYTF
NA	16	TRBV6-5	CASSYSWGATNEKLFF
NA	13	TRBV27	CASAPFGGAGYTF
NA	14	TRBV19	CASSIGQLQETQYF
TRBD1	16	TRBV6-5	CASSSGQANHNYGYTF
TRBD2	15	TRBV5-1	CASSLGSSGQETQYF
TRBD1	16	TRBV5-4	CASSRTGELLKNIQYF
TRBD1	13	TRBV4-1	CASSPSGGRAAFF
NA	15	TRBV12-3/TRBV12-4	CASSLVVAPYNEQFF
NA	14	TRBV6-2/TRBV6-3	CASSHDGPGTEAFF
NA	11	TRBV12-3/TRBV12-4	CASRIGDTQYF
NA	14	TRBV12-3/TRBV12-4	CASSFRGGFYGYTF
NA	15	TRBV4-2	CASSQDPGPEEPLHF
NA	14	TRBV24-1	CATSETGQQDTQYF
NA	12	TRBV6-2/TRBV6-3	CASSYSQGEQFF
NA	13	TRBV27	CASSLVGPDTQYF
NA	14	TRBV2	CASSDKTPPYGYTF
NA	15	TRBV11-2	CASSFWQEVQETQYF
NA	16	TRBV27	CASSFTGLSYNSPLHF
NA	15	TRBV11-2	CASSLGSVHQETQYF
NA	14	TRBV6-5	CASSYEGLGDTQYF
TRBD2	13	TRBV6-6	CASNSGTTHIQYF